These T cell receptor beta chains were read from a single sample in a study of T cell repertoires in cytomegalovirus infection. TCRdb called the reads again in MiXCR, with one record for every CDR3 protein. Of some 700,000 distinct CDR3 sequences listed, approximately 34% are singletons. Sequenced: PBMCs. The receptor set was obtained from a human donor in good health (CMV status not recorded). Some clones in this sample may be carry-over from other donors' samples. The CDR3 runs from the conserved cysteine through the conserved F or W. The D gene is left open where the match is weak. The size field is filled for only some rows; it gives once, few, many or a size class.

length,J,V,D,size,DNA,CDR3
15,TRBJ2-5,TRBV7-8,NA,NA,TGTGCCAGCAGCTTATGGGGCCTCGAGCAAGAGACCCAGTACTTC,CASSLWGLEQETQYF
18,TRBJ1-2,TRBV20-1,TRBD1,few,TGCAGTGCCGAGAACGTCCGGGGACAGGGGAAGGCTAACTATGGCTACACCTTC,CSAENVRGQGKANYGYTF
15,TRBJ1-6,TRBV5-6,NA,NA,TGTGCCAGCAGCCCCCCCCAGGGTATAGATTCACCCCTCCACTTT,CASSPPQGIDSPLHF
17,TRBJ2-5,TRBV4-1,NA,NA,TGCGCCAGCAGCCGTGTTAGGGGGGCCCTTGATGGAGAGACCCAGTACTTC,CASSRVRGALDGETQYF
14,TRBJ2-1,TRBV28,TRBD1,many,TGTGCCAGCAGTTTCGGGACAGTCTACAATGAGCAGTTCTTC,CASSFGTVYNEQFF
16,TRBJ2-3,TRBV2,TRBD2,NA,TGTGCCAGCAGTGTACGCGGGAGGGCCGACACAGATACGCAGTATTTT,CASSVRGRADTDTQYF
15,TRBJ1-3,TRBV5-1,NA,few,TGCGCCAGCAGCTTGAGTCAGGGCAGTGGAAACACCATATATTTT,CASSLSQGSGNTIYF
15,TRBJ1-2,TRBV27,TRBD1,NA,TGTGCCAGCAGTTTAATCGCAGGGGGGATCTATGGCTACACCTTC,CASSLIAGGIYGYTF
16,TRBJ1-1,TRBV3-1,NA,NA,TGTGCCAGCAGCCTACGACATGTACGGGCTGGCACTGAAGCTTTCTTT,CASSLRHVRAGTEAFF
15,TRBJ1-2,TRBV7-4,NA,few,TGTGCCAGCAGCCAAGGGGAAGGAACTAACTATGGCTACACCTTC,CASSQGEGTNYGYTF
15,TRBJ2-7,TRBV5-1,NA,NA,TGCGCCAGCAGCCCCTTAGCGTTGAACTCCTACGAGCAGTACTTC,CASSPLALNSYEQYF
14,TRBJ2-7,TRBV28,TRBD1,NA,TGTGCCAGCAGCGGGACAGGGTTTTGGTACGAGCAGTACTTC,CASSGTGFWYEQYF
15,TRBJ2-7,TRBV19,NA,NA,TGTGCCAGTAGTATCGGGAAGGACATTTCCTACGAGCAGTACTTC,CASSIGKDISYEQYF
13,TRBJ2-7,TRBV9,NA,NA,TGTGCCAGCAGCGTAGCTGAAGGTTACGAGCAGTACTTC,CASSVAEGYEQYF
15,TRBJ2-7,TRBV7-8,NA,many,TGTGCCAGCAGCTTAGTCTCCACCCTGCTCAACGAGCAGTACTTC,CASSLVSTLLNEQYF
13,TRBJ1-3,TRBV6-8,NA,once,TGTGCCAGCAGTTACCTTGGAGGAAACACCATATATTTT,CASSYLGGNTIYF
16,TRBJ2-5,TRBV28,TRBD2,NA,TGTGCCAGCAGTTCAGGACTAGCGGGGATCCAAGAGACCCAGTACTTC,CASSSGLAGIQETQYF
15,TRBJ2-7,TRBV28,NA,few,TGTGCCAGCAGTCCCCCAGGAACGGGAACCCACGAGCAGTACTTC,CASSPPGTGTHEQYF
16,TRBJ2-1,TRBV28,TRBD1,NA,TGTGCCAGCAGCCAGGGGGCGCGGATCTCCTACAATGAGCAGTTCTTC,CASSQGARISYNEQFF
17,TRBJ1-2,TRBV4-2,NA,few,TGTGCCAGCAGCCAACCGGGACTGGGATCGAATAACTATGGCTACACCTTC,CASSQPGLGSNNYGYTF
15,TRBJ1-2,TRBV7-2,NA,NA,TGTGCCAGCAGCCCTCCAGTCGACAAGAACTATGGCTACACCTTC,CASSPPVDKNYGYTF
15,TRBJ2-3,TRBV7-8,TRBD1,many,TGTGCCAGCAGCCTCCTCGACAGGGCGGCCAATACGCAGTATTTT,CASSLLDRAANTQYF
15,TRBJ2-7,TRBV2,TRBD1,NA,TGTGCCAGCATCTACACCGGGACAGGTGCCTACGAGCAGTACTTC,CASIYTGTGAYEQYF
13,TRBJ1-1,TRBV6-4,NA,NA,TGCGCCAGCAGCGAGACGGCGAACACTGAAGCTTTCTTT,CASSETANTEAFF
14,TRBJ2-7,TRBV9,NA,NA,TGTGCCAGCAGCGTAGGAAGCAGATCCTACGAGCAGTACTTC,CASSVGSRSYEQYF
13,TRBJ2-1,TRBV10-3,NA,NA,TGTGCCATCAGTGGATCGACGGGCAATGAGCAGTTCTTC,CAISGSTGNEQFF
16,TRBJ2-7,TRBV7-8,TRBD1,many,TGTGCCAGCAGCCATACAGAGGGGGCCAAGTCCTACGAGCAGTACTTC,CASSHTEGAKSYEQYF
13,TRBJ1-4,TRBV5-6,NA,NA,TGTGCCAGCAGCATGGTCGGGAATGAAAAACTGTTTTTT,CASSMVGNEKLFF
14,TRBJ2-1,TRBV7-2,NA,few,TGTGCCAGCAGCTTATCAGTACACTACAATGAGCAGTTCTTC,CASSLSVHYNEQFF
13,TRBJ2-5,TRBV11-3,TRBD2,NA,TGTGCCAGCAGCTTGGGGACTACGGGTGCCCAGTACTTC,CASSLGTTGAQYF
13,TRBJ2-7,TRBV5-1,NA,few,TGCGCCAGCAGCTATAATACAGGATACGAGCAGTACTTC,CASSYNTGYEQYF
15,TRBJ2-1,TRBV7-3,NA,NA,TGTGCCAGCAGCCACCAGGGGGGCGCCTACAATGAGCAGTTCTTC,CASSHQGGAYNEQFF
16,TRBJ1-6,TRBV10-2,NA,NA,TGCGCAAGCAGTTACAGGAGGGGAACCTATAATTCACCCCTCCACTTT,CASSYRRGTYNSPLHF
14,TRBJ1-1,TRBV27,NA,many,TGTGCCAGCAGTTTACGGGGGGTGAACACTGAAGCTTTCTTT,CASSLRGVNTEAFF
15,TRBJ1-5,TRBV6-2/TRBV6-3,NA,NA,TGTGCCAGCACTAGGTTGGGGGTCAGCAATCAGCCCCAGCATTTT,CASTRLGVSNQPQHF
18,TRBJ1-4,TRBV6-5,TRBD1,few,TGTGCCAGCAGTTACTCTTTTTTGATGGGACAGGGAAATGAAAAACTGTTTTTT,CASSYSFLMGQGNEKLFF
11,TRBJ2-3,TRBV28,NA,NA,TGTGCCACCGTATCTCTGAATACGCAGTATTTT,CATVSLNTQYF
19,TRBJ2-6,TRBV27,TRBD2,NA,TGTGCCAGCAGTTTATTGACTAGCGGGGGGGCAGGTGGGGCCAACGTCCTGACTTTC,CASSLLTSGGAGGANVLTF
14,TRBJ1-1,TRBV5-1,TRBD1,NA,TGCGCCAGCAGCTTGTCAAGGGACAGGACTGAAGCTTTCTTT,CASSLSRDRTEAFF
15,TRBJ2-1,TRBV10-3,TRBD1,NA,TGTGCCATCTCGGACGGGACAGGGACAGGGAATGAGCAGTTCTTC,CAISDGTGTGNEQFF
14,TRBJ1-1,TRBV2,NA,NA,TGTGCCAGCCACTTAGAGGCGGGGAACACTGAAGCTTTCTTT,CASHLEAGNTEAFF
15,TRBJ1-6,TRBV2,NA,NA,TGTGCCAGCACCCCTGAATCCGGGGCTAATTCACCCCTCCACTTT,CASTPESGANSPLHF
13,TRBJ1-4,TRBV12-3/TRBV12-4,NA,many,TGTGCCAGCAGTTTCGTGCGGGATGAAAAACTGTTTTTT,CASSFVRDEKLFF
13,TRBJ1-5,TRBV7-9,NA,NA,TGTGCCAGCAGCCCCCGGGACAACCAGCCCCAGCATTTT,CASSPRDNQPQHF
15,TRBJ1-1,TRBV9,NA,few,TGTGCCAGCAGCGCCAAGCTTGGGGGGAACACTGAAGCTTTCTTT,CASSAKLGGNTEAFF
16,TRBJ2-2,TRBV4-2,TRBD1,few,TGTGCCAGCAGCCAAGAGGCAGGGGGAGTATCCGGGGAGCTGTTTTTT,CASSQEAGGVSGELFF
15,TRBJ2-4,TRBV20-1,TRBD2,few,TGCAGTGCTAGTCTGGCGGGAGGGGGCAAAAACATTCAGTACTTC,CSASLAGGGKNIQYF
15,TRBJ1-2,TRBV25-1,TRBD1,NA,TGTGCCAGCAGTGGAGACAGGGGCATTAACTATGGCTACACCTTC,CASSGDRGINYGYTF
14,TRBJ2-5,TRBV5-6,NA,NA,TGTGCCAGCAGCTTGGGGGCTCGGCAAGAGACCCAGTACTTC,CASSLGARQETQYF
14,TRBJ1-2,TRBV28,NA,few,TGTGCCAGCACCTTACGGTCACGGACACCAGGCTACACCTTC,CASTLRSRTPGYTF
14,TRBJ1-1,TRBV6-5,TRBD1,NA,TGTGCCAGCAGTCCCCGGACAGGGGGCTTTGAAGCTTTCTTT,CASSPRTGGFEAFF
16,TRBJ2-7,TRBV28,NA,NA,TGTGCCAGCAGAAACCGGGGACATCGGAGCTCCTACGAGCAGTACTTC,CASRNRGHRSSYEQYF
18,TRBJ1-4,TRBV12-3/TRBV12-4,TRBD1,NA,TGTGCCAGCAGTCGTCCCGGGACAGAGTTTGCAACTAATGAAAAACTGTTTTTT,CASSRPGTEFATNEKLFF